This T cell receptor (beta chain) was found in a study of T cells in Graves' hyperthyroidism and ophthalmopathy (dated by TCRdb to the late 2010s). Turning to the overall study: TCR V-J signatures able to tell the groups apart were searched for in a discovery cohort of 90 to 100 patients, of whom approximately 40 had Graves' ophthalmopathy and some 60 had stable Graves' hyperthyroidism. After sampling, hyperthyroidism patients received methimazole starting at 30 mg daily, and ophthalmopathy patients received high-dose intravenous methylprednisolone. An independent validation cohort of some 18 hyperthyroidism patients and about 16 patients who later progressed to ophthalmopathy tested prospective prediction of ophthalmopathy. The study also compared thyroid tissue and blood T-cell repertoires from several Graves' hyperthyroidism patients. For training and testing, the 100 or so patients in the discovery cohort were randomly divided in a 7:3 ratio. The paper reports TCR Vbeta CDR3 sequencing of over 130 peripheral blood samples: approximately 41 ophthalmopathy, 70 to 85 hyperthyroidism and approximately 17 progressor patients.

The TCR beta CDR3 regions were amplified from RNA transcripts. The first round of RT-PCR for the TCR CDR3 was performed with the HTBI primer set and the Qiagen OneStep RT-PCR kit. A second multiplex PCR round built the libraries, followed by size selection and purification. Libraries were sequenced paired-end with 100 bp reads on an Illumina HiSeq2000. In the authors' own workflow: SOAPnuke was used to process the raw data, throwing out any read that contained adapters or uncalled bases, had a mean Phred below 15, or lacked an exact constant-primer or identifier match. High-quality paired reads were merged with COPE v1.2.5, and unique nucleotide sequences were defined as clonotypes. MiTCR v1.1 was used to align clonotypes to the IMGT TRBV, TRBD and TRBJ reference segments. The analysis was restricted to V-J combinations with a frequency above 0.0001, which together covered about 99% of the repertoires. A TCS score was defined as the ratio of F50 (clonal expansion) to E x V (chaos), with BLOSUM62-based TCRdist applied between CDR3 peptides within each V-J. Welch's t-statistics and random forest reduced 514 V-J features to 13, which were used in a naive Bayes classifier (R e1071). TCRdb reworked the public reads: Q25 trimming with fastp, MiXCR clone assembly, productive beta chains retained. A single entry per CDR3 protein holds the most common genes and DNA from its merged rows. It is TCRdb's table, rather than the study itself, that gives the V and J calls and clone size. Across this sample there are about 560,000 distinct CDR3 sequences, with roughly 50% seen only once. Of the sample, 8.2% is held by the ten largest clones.

Study-wide conclusions, independent of this receptor: Most expanded thyroid clonotypes (frequency above 0.001) were also detected in blood, a finding suggesting that blood repertoires may reflect thyroid immune responses. In validation, the model predicted progression to ophthalmopathy a median of roughly six months before onset, with 65% to 71% sensitivity and roughly 72% specificity. Sample size was not statistically predetermined, and investigators were not blinded to group allocation. Ophthalmopathy was separated from stable hyperthyroidism by a 13 V-J signature model, with around 90% sensitivity and 81% to 82% specificity obtained in cross-validation and 80%/75% obtained in testing.

Stable Graves' hyperthyroidism was defined as the absence of progression to ophthalmopathy over 18 months of follow-up. Hyperthyroidism patients were newly diagnosed, had a disease duration of under 2 months, and were aged 18 to 65 years. The study excluded patients with uncontrolled infections, other autoimmune diseases, pregnancy or lactation. Diagnoses were based on clinical symptoms, serum thyroxine and TRAb, thyroid ultrasound and orbital computed tomography. Total RNA was extracted with Trizol reagent, and quality was checked on an Agilent 2100 Bioanalyzer. On this clonotype itself: No antigen is known for it. Base qualities are missing; no much larger clone stands one base away.

Material: peripheral blood or thyroid tissue (not recorded which). This sequence was found in a woman under 30 with Graves' hyperthyroidism. Donor details come from another sample of the same person, matched by shared clones.

For the CDR3, the sequence is CSARDLNLAQEHYGYTF. The nucleotide sequence is given as TGCAGTGCTAGAGACCTCAATCTCGCACAGGAGCACTATGGCTACACCTTC. The rearrangement joined TRBV20-1 to TRBJ1-2, and possibly TRBD1, on 5 matching bases. CDR1 and CDR2 were assigned from the germline V gene (reference sequence) as DFQATT and SNEGSKA. Trimming costs V 0 bases and J 3 bases, and their ends lie 20 bases apart. The CDR3 covers 17 residues, taking in both the cysteine and the phenylalanine. The entry retains the CDR3 DNA only, 51 bases that are in frame from base 1.